This T cell receptor (beta chain) was captured by sequencing in a study of T-cell reconstitution after alpha-beta-depleted transplantation in children. The germline gives CDR1 SQVTM, CDR2 ANQGSEA. The CDR3 length is 15 residues. Trimming cost V 4 bases and J 1 base, with 16 bases left between them. The TCRbeta library was prepared with unique molecular identifiers. TCRdb reprocessed the PCR reads via MiXCR and lists one record per CDR3 protein. The sample shows about 300,000 distinct CDR3 sequences, 10% of them seen only once. Whole-study findings and limits: By one year post-transplant, T-cell counts and diversity largely arose from T cells that were newly produced.

There are many counts of this clonotype. The antigen is undetermined. The V gene is TRBV29-1, the J gene TRBJ1-1; no reliable D call. The source is a boy in the first two years of life with acute myeloid leukemia, due to receive a stem cell transplant. The sequencing used PBMCs, collected before TCRalphabeta/CD19-depleted stem cell transplant. This chain's CDR3 is CSVVPPPIGNTEAFF. Written as DNA, the CDR3 is TGCAGCGTTGTCCCACCTCCAATAGGGAACACTGAAGCTTTCTTT. Looking up the rest from reference TRBV29-1 and TRBJ1-1 gives the full variable domain: SAVISQKPSRDICQRGTSLTIQCQVDSQVTMMFWYRQQPGQSLTLIATANQGSEATYESGFVIDKFPISRPNLTFSTLTVSNMSPEDSSIYLCSVVPPPIGNTEAFFGQGTRLTVV.